These 10 T cell receptor beta chains share one sample of origin, sequenced in a study of blood T cell repertoires in COVID-19. Using immunoSEQ multiplex PCR, the repertoire was profiled, and TCRdb retains in-frame clones only, with some absent. The data contain 220,000 or so clones, about 80% of them seen just once; the ten biggest clones take up approximately 1.9%. What was sequenced was peripheral blood. Receptors were obtained from a woman of 80 years or more with acute or convalescent COVID-19.

This clone was counted a single time. The chain joins TRBV12-3 or TRBV12-4 to TRBJ1-2; 9 positions match TRBD1. CDR3 length equals 13 residues. J lost 5 bases, V lost 6 bases, and 4 bases had no gene match. In DNA form, the CDR3 reads TGTGCCAGCAGACCAGGGACAGGGTATGGCTACACCTTC. Its protein product is CASRPGTGYGYTF.

The chain joins TRBV30 to TRBJ1-1, with D perhaps TRBD1 (5 bases). The germline CDR1 and CDR2 sequences are GTSNPN and SVGIG (reference sequence). V lost 3 bases and J 5 bases, leaving 10 bases between the germline ends. CDR3 length equals 12 residues. The CDR3 nucleotides read TGTGCCTGGAGCAGGGAAAAAACTGAAGCTTTCTTT. Residues: CAWSREKTEAFF.

This clone came up a few times. The chain carries TRBV5-1 and TRBJ1-1; 7 nucleotides line up with TRBD1. Germline assignment: CDR1 SGHRS and CDR2 YFSETQ. The V gene end was trimmed by 4 bases and the J gene end by 3 bases; junction bases not matched to a gene: 6. This CDR3 contains 14 residues. The CDR3 DNA follows: TGCGCCAGCAGCCTAAGACAGGGCCACACTGAAGCTTTCTTT. Protein product: CASSLRQGHTEAFF.

V is TRBV3-1 (or the pseudogene TRBV3-2) and J is TRBJ2-3, with 7 bases fitting TRBD1. The CDR3 spans 15 residues. Germline loops: CDR1 LGHDT, CDR2 YNNKEL (reference sequence). The V segment lost 4 bases and the J segment 4 bases; nucleotides outside the gene matches: 8. CDR3 in amino acids: CASSLGQPFPDTQYF. CDR3 sequence (DNA): TGTGCCAGCAGCCTGGGACAGCCCTTTCCAGATACGCAGTATTTT.

V and J are TRBV6-2 or TRBV6-3 and TRBJ1-1, with D unresolved. The CDR3 consists of 12 residues. V gave up 6 bases and J gave up 1 base, with 6 bases separating them. Germline V CDR1 and CDR2: MNHEY, SVGEGT. In nucleotides, the CDR3 is TGTGCCAGCAGCCGACAGAACACTGAAGCTTTCTTT. Translation: CASSRQNTEAFF.

This sequence joins TRBV2 and TRBJ2-7; 8 bases are a match to TRBD1. V was clipped by 9 bases and J by 1 base; unmatched bases: 8. CDR1 SNHLY and CDR2 FYNNEI come from the germline V gene. This CDR3 is 14 amino acids long. This CDR3 reads CASIAGTGSYEQYF. The CDR3 DNA is TGTGCCAGTATTGCCGGGACAGGATCCTACGAGCAGTACTTC. Drawing the rest from reference TRBV2 and TRBJ2-7, the complete variable domain is EPEVTQTPSHQVTQMGQEVILRCVPISNHLYFYWYRQILGQKVEFLVSFYNNEISEKSEIFDDQFSVERPDGSNFTLKIRSTKLEDSAMYFCASIAGTGSYEQYFGPGTRLTVT.

To note about this clone: The junction does not match germline at one end; this may be a read error. V and J are TRBV24-1 and TRBJ2-5, with D perhaps matching TRBD2 (6 bases). In germline, CDR1 is KGHDR, CDR2 SFDVKD. The CDR3 has 12 residues. The CDR3 nucleotides are TGTGCCATCAGTAGCGGCCAAGAGACCCAGTACTTC. Its translation is CAISSGQETQYF.

The chain links TRBV6-5 to TRBJ2-1; 11 positions agree with TRBD2. V was clipped by 7 bases and J by 6 bases; unmatched bases: 8. The CDR3 sequence is 15 residues long. Germline CDR1 and CDR2: MNHEY and SVGAGI. In DNA, the CDR3 is TGTGCCAGCACCTTCCTAGCGGGGGGTACCAATGAGCAGTTCTTC. Translation gives CASTFLAGGTNEQFF.

The chain recombines TRBV19 with TRBJ2-7; 10 bases align to TRBD1. V shed 4 bases, J shed 0 bases, and the junction held 3 bases outside the gene matches. The CDR3 runs 15 residues. CDR1 LNHDA and CDR2 SQIVND come from the germline V gene (reference sequence). In nucleotides, the CDR3 is TGTGCCAGTAGTACAGGACAGGGGGGCTCCTACGAGCAGTACTTC. Its protein product is CASSTGQGGSYEQYF.

The CDR3 loop is CATSRDRGGGANVLTF. DNA of the CDR3: TGTGCCACCAGCAGAGATCGGGGTGGCGGGGCCAACGTCCTGACTTTC. The chain employs TRBV15 and TRBJ2-6, with D possibly being TRBD2 (5 bases). Looked up from germline, CDR1 is LNHNV and CDR2 is YYDKDF (reference sequence). This CDR3 has 16 residues. V gave up 0 bases and J gave up 4 bases, with 10 bases separating them.